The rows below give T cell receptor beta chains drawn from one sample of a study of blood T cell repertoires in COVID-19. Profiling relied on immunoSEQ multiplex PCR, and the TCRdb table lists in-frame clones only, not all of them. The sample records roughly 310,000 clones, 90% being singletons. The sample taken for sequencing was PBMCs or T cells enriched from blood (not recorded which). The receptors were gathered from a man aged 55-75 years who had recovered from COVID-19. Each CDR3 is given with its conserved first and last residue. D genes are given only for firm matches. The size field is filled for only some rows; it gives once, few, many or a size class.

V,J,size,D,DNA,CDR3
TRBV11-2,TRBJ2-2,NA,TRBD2,TGTGCCAGCAGCTTCCTAGCGGGAACCGGGGAGCTGTTTTTT,CASSFLAGTGELFF
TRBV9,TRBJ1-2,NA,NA,TGTGCCAGCAGCGGATCAGCAGGGGAGTCAGGCTACACCTTC,CASSGSAGESGYTF
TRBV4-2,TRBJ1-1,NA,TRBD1,TGTGCCAGCAGCCAAGGTTTCCCGGACAGGTCGTTATATACTGAAGCTTTCTTT,CASSQGFPDRSLYTEAFF
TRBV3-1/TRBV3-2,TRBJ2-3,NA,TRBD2,TGTGCCAGCAGGGAAACTAGCGGGGGCCTCACAGGTGGGCAGTATTTT,CASRETSGGLTGGQYF
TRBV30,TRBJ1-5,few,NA,TGTGCCTGGAGTTTCGGGAGCAATCAGCCCCAGCATTTT,CAWSFGSNQPQHF
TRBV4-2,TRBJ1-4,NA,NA,TGTGCCAGCAGCCCCAGGGTTTCTAATGAAAAACTGTTTTTT,CASSPRVSNEKLFF
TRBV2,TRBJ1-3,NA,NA,TGTGCCAGCAATCGGGCAGGGGCTTTGGGTGGAAACACCATATATTTT,CASNRAGALGGNTIYF
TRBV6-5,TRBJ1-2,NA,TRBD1,TGTGCCAGCAGGAAACCGACAGGGCGTAGCTACACCTTC,CASRKPTGRSYTF
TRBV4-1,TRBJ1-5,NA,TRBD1,TGCGCCAGCAGCGTGGGACAGGGGGCTAGTCAGCCCCAGCATTTT,CASSVGQGASQPQHF
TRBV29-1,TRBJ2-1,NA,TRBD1,TGCAGCACCGGGACAGGGGGGTACAATGAGCAGTTCTTC,CSTGTGGYNEQFF
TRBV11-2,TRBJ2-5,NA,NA,TGTGCCAGCAGCCACGACAGGACCCAAGAGACCCAGTACTTC,CASSHDRTQETQYF
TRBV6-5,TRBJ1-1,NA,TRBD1,TGTGCCAGCAGTTTGGCCGGGACAGTGAACACTGAAGCTTTCTTT,CASSLAGTVNTEAFF
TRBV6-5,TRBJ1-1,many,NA,TGTGCCAGCAGTCCCCCAGTTCCGAACACTGAAGCTTTCTTT,CASSPPVPNTEAFF
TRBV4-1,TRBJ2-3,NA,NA,TGCGCCAGCAGCCAGATGACAGGGAGGAGGGCAGATACGCAGTATTTT,CASSQMTGRRADTQYF
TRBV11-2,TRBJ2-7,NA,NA,TGTGCCAGCAGCTTAAGTGCGGGACCAGGCGAGCAGTACTTC,CASSLSAGPGEQYF
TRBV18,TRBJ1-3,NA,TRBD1,TGTGCCAGCTCACCGGCGACAGGGGCGGACACCATATATTTT,CASSPATGADTIYF
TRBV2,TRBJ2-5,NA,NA,TGTGCCGGAGCTCTGGGGGGCCGGGGAGGGCAAGAGACCCAGTACTTC,CAGALGGRGGQETQYF
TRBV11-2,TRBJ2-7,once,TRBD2,TGTGCCAGCAGCATTAGGGAGGGTTTGGCCTTAGGGCCCTACGAGCAGTACTTC,CASSIREGLALGPYEQYF
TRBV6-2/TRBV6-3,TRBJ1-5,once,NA,TGTGCCAGCAGGTACAGACACACAGAGAATCAGCCCCAGCATTTT,CASRYRHTENQPQHF
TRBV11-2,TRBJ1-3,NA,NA,TGTGCCAGCAGCCCTCAGCGGATCTCTGGAAACACCATATATTTT,CASSPQRISGNTIYF
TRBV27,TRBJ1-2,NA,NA,TGTGCCAGCAGTCCCCGCGGGAGCCCGAGCGGCTACACCTTC,CASSPRGSPSGYTF
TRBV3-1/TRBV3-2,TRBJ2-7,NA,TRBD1,TGTGCCAGCAGCCAAGGCTCGGGGACAGGGGTCCGGTACGAGCAGTACTTC,CASSQGSGTGVRYEQYF
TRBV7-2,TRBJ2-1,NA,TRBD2,TGTGCCAGCAGCTTAGCTGGGACTAGCGGGTACAATGAGCAGTTCTTC,CASSLAGTSGYNEQFF
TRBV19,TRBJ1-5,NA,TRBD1,TGTGCCAGTAGGGGGACAGGGCCTCAGCATTTT,CASRGTGPQHF
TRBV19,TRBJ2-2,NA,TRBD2,TGTGCCAGTAGTGTAGGCTTTGGCGGGGGTAGCACCGGGGAGCTGTTTTTT,CASSVGFGGGSTGELFF
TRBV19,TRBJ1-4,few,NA,TGTGCCAGTAGTATAGTGACTGCCCGTGCTAATGAAAAACTGTTTTTT,CASSIVTARANEKLFF
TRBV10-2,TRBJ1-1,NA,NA,TGCGCCAGCAGTGGCCCGGGAGGGTCGAACACTGAAGCTTTCTTT,CASSGPGGSNTEAFF
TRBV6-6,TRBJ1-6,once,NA,TGTGCCAGCAGGGGGCAGCTTTTGTCACCCCTCCACTTT,CASRGQLLSPLHF
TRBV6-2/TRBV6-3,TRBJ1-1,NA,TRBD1,TGTGCCAGCAGTTCCCGGGACAGCGTTCTTGAAGCTTTCTTT,CASSSRDSVLEAFF
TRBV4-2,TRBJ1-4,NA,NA,TGTGCCAGCAGCCAAGATGCCATACTGAATGAAAAACTGTTTTTT,CASSQDAILNEKLFF
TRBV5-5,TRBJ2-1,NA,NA,TGTGCCAGCAGCTTGGACGGACAGAAACACAATGAGCAGTTCTTC,CASSLDGQKHNEQFF
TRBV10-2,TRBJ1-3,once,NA,TGCGCCAGCAGGGAAACAGGGACTGGAAACACCATATATTTT,CASRETGTGNTIYF
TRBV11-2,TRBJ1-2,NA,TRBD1,TGTGCCAGCAGCTTGAGGGGGCAGGGGAGCTATGGCTACACCTTC,CASSLRGQGSYGYTF
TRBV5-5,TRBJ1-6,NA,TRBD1,TGTGCCAGCAGCTTGGGGGACAGCCAGAATTCACCCCTCCACTTT,CASSLGDSQNSPLHF
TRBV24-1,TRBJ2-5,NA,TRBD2,TGTGCCACCAGTCGGACTAGCGGCGCTCAAGAGACCCAGTACTTC,CATSRTSGAQETQYF
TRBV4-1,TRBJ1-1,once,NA,TGCGCCAGCAGCCAAGATATTGGCGGGGGGAACACTGAAGCTTTCTTT,CASSQDIGGGNTEAFF
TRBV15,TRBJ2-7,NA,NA,TGTGCCACCAGCAGAGATCTTGGGCCGAGCTCCTACGAGCAGTACTTC,CATSRDLGPSSYEQYF
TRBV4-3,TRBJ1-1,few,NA,TGCGCCAGCAGCCACCGTATGAACACTGAAGCTTTCTTT,CASSHRMNTEAFF
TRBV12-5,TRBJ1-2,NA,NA,TGTGCTAGTGGTTTGGTGCAGGGAGGCCCCAACTATGGCTACACCTTC,CASGLVQGGPNYGYTF
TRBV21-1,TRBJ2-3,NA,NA,TGTGCCAGCGGGGCCAGGTCCTTCACAGATACGCAGTATTTT,CASGARSFTDTQYF
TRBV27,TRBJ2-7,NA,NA,TGTGCCAGCAGTTCCAGACTAGTTGGAGCCTACGAGCAGTACTTC,CASSSRLVGAYEQYF
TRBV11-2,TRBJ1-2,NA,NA,TGTGCCAGCAGCTTAGATATAAACACGAACTATGGCTACACCTTC,CASSLDINTNYGYTF
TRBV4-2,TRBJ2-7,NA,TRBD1,TGTGCCAGCAGCCAAGCCTCTGGACAGGGAGCGGGCTACGAGCAGTACTTC,CASSQASGQGAGYEQYF
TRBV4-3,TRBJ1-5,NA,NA,TGCGCCAGCAGTCTTAACAGGGAGCGGGGTGGGCCCCAGCATTTT,CASSLNRERGGPQHF
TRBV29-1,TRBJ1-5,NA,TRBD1,TGCAGCGTAGGGGACAGGGCGCAGCCCCAGCATTTT,CSVGDRAQPQHF
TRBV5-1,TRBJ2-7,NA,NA,TGCGCCAGCAGCTTGGCCTCCGAGCCTTCCTACGAGCAGTACTTC,CASSLASEPSYEQYF
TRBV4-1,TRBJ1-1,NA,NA,TGCGCCAGCAGCCAAGAAACAGGGCCCGCTTTCTTT,CASSQETGPAFF
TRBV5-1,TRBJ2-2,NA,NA,TGCGCCAGCAGCTTGGTCGGGGATCACGGGGAGCTGTTTTTT,CASSLVGDHGELFF
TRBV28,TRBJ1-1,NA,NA,TGTGCCATCCGCGGGGGGCTAATTTCCGCAGAAGCTTTCTTT,CAIRGGLISAEAFF
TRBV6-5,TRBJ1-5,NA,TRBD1,TGTGCCAGCAGTTCTGACAGGGGACAGCCCCAGCATTTT,CASSSDRGQPQHF
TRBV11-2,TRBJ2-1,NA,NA,TGTGCCAGCAGCTTAGTCAGGGGCACCAATGAGCAGTTCTTC,CASSLVRGTNEQFF
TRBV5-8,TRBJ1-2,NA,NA,TGTGCCAGCAGCGCAAGGGGGACGGTGGCTAACTATGGCTACACCTTC,CASSARGTVANYGYTF
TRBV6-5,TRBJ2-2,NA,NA,TGTGCCAGCACAGCGGGACAAACGAACACCGGGGAGCTGTTTTTT,CASTAGQTNTGELFF
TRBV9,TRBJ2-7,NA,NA,TGTGCCAGCAGCCGTATCTACGGGGCGGGGGAGCAGTACTTC,CASSRIYGAGEQYF
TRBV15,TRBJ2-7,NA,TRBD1,TGTGCCACCCGACAGGGTAGCTCCTACGAGCAGTACTTC,CATRQGSSYEQYF